Shown below are 6 T cell receptor beta chains from a single sample sequenced in a study of early T cells in non-severe SARS-CoV-2 infection. TCRdb used MiXCR to reprocess the 5' RACE reads, holding one entry per CDR3 protein. This repertoire shows approximately 65,000 distinct CDR3 sequences, roughly a tenth found once; its top ten account for 6.4%. Sequenced material: whole blood. The source of these receptors is an adult who was a healthcare worker with PCR-confirmed SARS-CoV-2 infection or an uninfected control (not recorded which).

This clonotype was observed many times. This chain connects TRBV28 to TRBJ1-6; D not certain. This CDR3 spans 13 amino acids. CDR1 is MDHEN, CDR2 SYDVKM, per germline. V was trimmed by 3 bases and J by 7 bases, leaving 7 bases between them. CDR3 region: CASSLAANSPLHF. The CDR3 DNA sequence: TGTGCCAGCAGTTTGGCAGCAAATTCACCCCTCCACTTT.

This clonotype has at least ten counts. The CDR3 sequence is CASSSRLGPGDTQYF. CDR3 nucleotide sequence: TGTGCCAGCAGTTCCAGACTGGGCCCAGGGGATACGCAGTATTTT. The chain employs TRBV13 and TRBJ2-3; D may be TRBD1 (5 bases). Germline values: CDR1 PRHDT, CDR2 FYEKMQ (reference sequence). The germline V and J ends were trimmed by 6 bases and 6 bases, with 19 bases remaining between them. CDR3 length: 15 residues.

This clonotype was observed many times. The V call is TRBV12-3 or TRBV12-4, the J call TRBJ1-2; D gene ambiguous. The CDR3 extends over 14 amino acids. The V end was cut by 4 bases, the J end by 8 bases, with 17 bases between. The CDR3 DNA reads as TGTGCCAGCAGTTCGGGGATTCATCGGGGAGGCTACACCTTC. This gives the protein CASSSGIHRGGYTF.

This clonotype has only a few counts. The chain is built from TRBV5-1 and TRBJ2-1; maybe TRBD2 (6 bases). Trimming shortened V by 7 bases and J by 6 bases, and 14 bases separated the two germline ends. Per germline, CDR1 SGHRS and CDR2 YFSETQ. This CDR3 is built from 13 residues. The CDR3 DNA is TGCGCCAGCGCGGGGAGCGGTCGCAATGAGCAGTTCTTC. Residues: CASAGSGRNEQFF.

This clonotype was observed a handful of times. The J gene is TRBJ2-2, the V gene TRBV19; D uncertain. This CDR3 has 16 residues. Trimming removed 7 bases from V and 3 bases from J, with 18 bases in between. Germline V gene sequence: CDR1 LNHDA, CDR2 SQIVND (reference sequence). CDR3 protein: CASTPFNIRDTGELFF. The CDR3 region has the DNA TGTGCCAGTACTCCATTTAATATCCGGGACACCGGGGAGCTGTTTTTT.

Many counts were recorded for this clonotype. This chain uses TRBV7-2 with TRBJ1-3, with TRBD1 matching over 7 bases. Germline CDR1 and CDR2: SGHTA and FQGNSA. V lost 7 bases to trimming and J lost 2 bases; unmatched junction nucleotides: 2. The CDR3 is 13 residues long. CDR3 in DNA: TGTGCCAGCACGACAGGGCCTGGAAACACCATATATTTT. Its protein product is CASTTGPGNTIYF.